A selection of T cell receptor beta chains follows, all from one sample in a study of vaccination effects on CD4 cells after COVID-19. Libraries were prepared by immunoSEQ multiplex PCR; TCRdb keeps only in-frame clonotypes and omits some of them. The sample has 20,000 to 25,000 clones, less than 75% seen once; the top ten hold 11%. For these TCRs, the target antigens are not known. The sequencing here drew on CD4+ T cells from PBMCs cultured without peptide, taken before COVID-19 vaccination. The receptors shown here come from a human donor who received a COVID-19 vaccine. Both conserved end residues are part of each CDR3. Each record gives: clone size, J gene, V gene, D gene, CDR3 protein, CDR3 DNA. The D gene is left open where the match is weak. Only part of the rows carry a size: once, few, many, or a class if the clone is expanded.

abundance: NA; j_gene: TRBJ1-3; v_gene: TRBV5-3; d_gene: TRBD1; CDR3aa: CARSQAGGSGNTIYF; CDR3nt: TGTGCCAGAAGCCAAGCAGGGGGATCTGGAAACACCATATATTTT
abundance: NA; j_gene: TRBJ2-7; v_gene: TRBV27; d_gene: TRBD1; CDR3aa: CASSYRPGTGEYEQYF; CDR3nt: TGTGCCAGCAGTTACCGCCCCGGGACAGGGGAGTACGAGCAGTACTTC
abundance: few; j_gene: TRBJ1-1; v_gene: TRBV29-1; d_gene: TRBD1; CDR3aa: CSVPGQGSGFEAFF; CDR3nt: TGCAGCGTCCCGGGACAGGGAAGCGGGTTTGAAGCTTTCTTT
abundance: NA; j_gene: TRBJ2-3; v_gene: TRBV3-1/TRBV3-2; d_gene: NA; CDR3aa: CASSQERLTSTDTQYF; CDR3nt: TGTGCCAGCAGCCAAGAACGATTAACTAGCACAGATACGCAGTATTTT
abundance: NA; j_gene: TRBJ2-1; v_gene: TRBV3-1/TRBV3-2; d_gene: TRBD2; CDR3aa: CASSQIPSGNNYNEQFF; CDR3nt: TGTGCCAGCAGCCAGATACCTAGCGGGAACAACTACAATGAGCAGTTCTTC
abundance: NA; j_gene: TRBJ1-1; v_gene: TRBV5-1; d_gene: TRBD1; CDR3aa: CASSQTGRTEAFF; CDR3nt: TGCGCCAGCAGCCAGACAGGGAGAACTGAAGCTTTCTTT
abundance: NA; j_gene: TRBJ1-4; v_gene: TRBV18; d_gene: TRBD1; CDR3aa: CASSPPRTGSSNEKLFF; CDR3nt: TGTGCCAGCTCACCACCGCGGACAGGGTCGTCTAATGAAAAACTGTTTTTT
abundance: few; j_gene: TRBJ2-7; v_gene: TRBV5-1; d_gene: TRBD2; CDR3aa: CASSLWTGGGRGNEQYF; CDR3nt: TGCGCCAGCAGCTTGTGGACGGGAGGGGGGAGAGGAAACGAGCAGTACTTC
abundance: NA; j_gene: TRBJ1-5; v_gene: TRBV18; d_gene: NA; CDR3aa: CASSPRGDQPQHF; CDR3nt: TGTGCCAGCTCACCAAGGGGGGATCAGCCCCAGCATTTT
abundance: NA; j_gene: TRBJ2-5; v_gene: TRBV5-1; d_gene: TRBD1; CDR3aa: CASRGRGSQETQYF; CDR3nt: TGCGCCAGCAGGGGCAGGGGGTCTCAAGAGACCCAGTACTTC
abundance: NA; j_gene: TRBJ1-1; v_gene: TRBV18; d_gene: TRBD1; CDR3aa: CASSPQGAQAAFF; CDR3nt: TGTGCCAGCTCCCCACAGGGGGCGCAGGCAGCTTTCTTT
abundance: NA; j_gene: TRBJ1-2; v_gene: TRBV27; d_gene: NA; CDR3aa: CASSLTYSNRGYTF; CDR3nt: TGTGCCAGCAGTTTAACCTACTCGAATCGGGGCTACACCTTC
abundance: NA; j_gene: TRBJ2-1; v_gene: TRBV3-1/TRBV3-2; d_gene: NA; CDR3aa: CASSQMRSNEQFF; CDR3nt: TGTGCCAGCAGCCAGATGCGTTCCAATGAGCAGTTCTTC
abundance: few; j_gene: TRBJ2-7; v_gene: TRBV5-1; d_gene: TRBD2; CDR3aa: CASGEGLAGEQYF; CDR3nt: TGCGCCAGCGGCGAGGGACTAGCGGGCGAGCAGTACTTC
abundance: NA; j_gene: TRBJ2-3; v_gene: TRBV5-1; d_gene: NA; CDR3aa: CASSLEASSPLQYF; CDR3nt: TGCGCCAGCAGCTTGGAGGCATCCTCACCCCTCCAGTATTTT
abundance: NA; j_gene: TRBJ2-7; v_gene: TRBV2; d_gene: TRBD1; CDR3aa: CASRDRQGTYEQYF; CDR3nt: TGTGCCAGCAGGGATAGACAGGGAACCTACGAGCAGTACTTC
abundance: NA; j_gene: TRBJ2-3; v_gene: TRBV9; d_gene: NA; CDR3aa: CASSRSPGPREDTQYF; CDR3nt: TGTGCCAGCAGTCGTTCCCCCGGCCCCCGCGAAGATACGCAGTATTTT
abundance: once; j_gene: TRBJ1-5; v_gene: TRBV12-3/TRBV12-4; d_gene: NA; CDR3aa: CASSLERDQPQHF; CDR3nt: TGTGCCAGCAGTTTAGAGAGGGACCAGCCCCAGCATTTT
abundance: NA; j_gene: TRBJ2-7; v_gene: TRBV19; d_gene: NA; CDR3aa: CASSIAAGLSYEQYF; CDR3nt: TGTGCCAGTAGTATAGCAGCCGGCCTCTCCTACGAGCAGTACTTC
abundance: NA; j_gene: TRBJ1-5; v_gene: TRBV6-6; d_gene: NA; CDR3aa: CATLRAGNQPQHF; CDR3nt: TGTGCCACCTTACGGGCGGGCAATCAGCCCCAGCATTTT
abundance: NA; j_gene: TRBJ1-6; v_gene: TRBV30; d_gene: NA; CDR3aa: CAWRRPAGTGSPLHF; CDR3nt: TGTGCCTGGAGGCGCCCCGCAGGAACGGGTTCACCCCTCCACTTT
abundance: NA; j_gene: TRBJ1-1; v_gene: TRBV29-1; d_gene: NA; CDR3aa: CSVQRNTEAFF; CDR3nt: TGCAGCGTACAAAGGAACACTGAAGCTTTCTTT